This T cell receptor beta chain was sequenced for a study of human T cells and chemical hapten exposure. The time point is: patch test 1, 2 weeks after DPC sensitization. Treatment in this sample: therapeutic diphenylcyclopropenone sensitization with weekly scalp DPC. Under the authors' procedure: There were a median of roughly 100,000 TCRs per sample, with a range from roughly 20,000 to 700,000. TCRdb re-analysed the RACE reads in MiXCR, keeping a single row per CDR3 protein. What appears here as the V and J calls and clone size reflects TCRdb's work, not the paper's. The sample records some 350,000 distinct CDR3 sequences, around 7% being singletons. The trim removed 5 bases at V and 6 bases at J, leaving 9 bases unmatched. The CDR3 contains 13 residues. Germline V CDR1 and CDR2: SQVTM, ANQGSEA.

The chain combines TRBV29-1 with TRBJ1-2; 7 bases align to TRBD1. The sequence came from a woman aged 18-30 years with alopecia areata. Some clones in this sample may be carry-over from other donors' samples. The sample here was whole blood, taken in connection with sensitization to the hapten diphenylcyclopropenone (DPC). The CDR3 DNA follows: TGCAGCGTTCAGGAGACAGGGTACGATGGCTACACCTTC. Translation gives CSVQETGYDGYTF.